This paragraph covers one T cell receptor (beta chain) sequence. Its recognized antigen is unknown. Per-base quality was not reported, and no clone a single base away is much larger than it. The sample belongs to a study of radiation and T cells in renal cell carcinoma (TCRdb year 2020). Some background on the complete study: The samples were drawn from a clinical trial, where primary renal cell carcinomas were treated with 15 Gy of stereotactic body radiation therapy and then removed by nephrectomy 4 weeks afterward. In total, approximately 55 samples, comprising roughly 25 tumors and some 27 peripheral blood samples, were subjected to TCR beta sequencing. In the 40 to 60 samples combined, around 3.9 million unique CDR3 nucleotide sequences were found, encoding approximately 2,900,000 unique CDR3 amino acid sequences.

Following the manufacturer's recommendations, the immunoSEQ kit was used to generate TCR beta libraries from genomic DNA. To prepare the libraries, a first multiplex PCR with proprietary primers was run, followed by a second PCR that added unique barcodes, and a bead cleanup was done after each round. A positive control reaction and a negative control reaction, both provided in the kit, were run with every batch of samples. The final libraries were assessed on an Agilent 4200 TapeStation D1000 ScreenTape, pooled by volume, and quantified by qPCR. An Illumina NextSeq500 fitted with a MidOutput 150-cycle cartridge performed the sequencing, running 156 Read1 cycles and 15 Index1 cycles with the kit's custom primers. The pooled library was loaded at around 1 pM, and about 20% PhiX control was spiked in. Per the authors' processing: Vendor-processed data were analyzed in R, and a clonotype was defined as all T cells sharing the same CDR3 nucleotide sequence. For clone abundance analyses, frequencies were normalized to the 10,000 most abundant clones per sample. Before analysis, public T cell clones were removed, and these numbered fewer than five per sample on average. An abundance difference of at least 32-fold between compartments was the criterion for calling clonotypes tumor-enriched or baseline blood-enriched. A beta-binomial differential abundance model was used to identify clonotypes that expanded or contracted between blood time points. Similarity between tumor and blood repertoires was quantified using the Baroni-Urbani and Buser coefficient, and groups were compared with two-tailed Wilcoxon tests in R. Here the immuneACCESS table is served through TCRdb, limited to in-frame sequences with V and J called. Missing clones are a known gap in these copies; in checked studies unresolved V genes cover under half, and the rest lacks a known reason. V and J calls and clone size are copied from that table; D and trimming were computed from the DNA. The sample data list about 65,000 clones, and around 78% of these were observed just once. The top ten constitute approximately 7% of the sample.

Counted from cysteine to phenylalanine, this CDR3 has 14 amino acids. Of the read, only the CDR3 DNA is kept; its 42 bases are in frame from base 1. The junction shows trimming of 5 bases on V and 0 bases on J, plus 8 bases between the germline ends. The germline V gene specifies SGHAT as CDR1 and FQNNGV as CDR2. According to the study, the label for this sample's time point signals: blood 2 weeks post-SBRT. The intended sense of this specimen's treatment or condition label: 15 Gy SBRT to primary tumor, nephrectomy 4 weeks later. To track tumor-enriched clonotypes, serial peripheral blood was sampled from radiation-treated patients at baseline and at 2 weeks and 4 weeks after SBRT. Every patient had renal cell carcinoma of clear cell pathology. The QIAamp DNA Blood Mini Kit (Qiagen) was used to prepare genomic DNA for TCR sequencing. Only samples passing all quality control checks were included in the analyses.

Broad study findings and their caveats: In blood, the top tumor clonotypes increased from baseline to 2 weeks after radiation and then shrank by 4 weeks, which suggests a temporary expansion of tumor-resident clones. Because no pretreatment tumor biopsies were available, whether clonotypes were present in the tumor at baseline could not be determined. Tracking of blood repertoire dynamics stopped at approximately four weeks after treatment, with no follow-up past that point. The single-armed trial design could not address effects of radiation dose or scheduling on the TCR repertoire.

The receptor chain draws on TRBV11-2 and TRBJ1-5; the D gene remains uncertain. The TCR comes from a man between 60 and 75 years old with renal cell carcinoma. The specimen was blood, collected from a patient whose treatment included radiotherapy and nephrectomy. The CDR3 region: CASSTTSSNQPQHF. The DNA sequence follows: TGTGCCAGCAGCACGACCAGTAGCAATCAGCCCCAGCATTTT. Reference TRBV11-2 and TRBJ1-5 genes cover what lies past the CDR3, so the full variable domain is EAGVAQSPRYKIIEKRQSVAFWCNPISGHATLYWYQQILGQGPKLLIQFQNNGVVDDSQLPKDRFSAERLKGVDSTLKIQPAKLEDSAVYLCASSTTSSNQPQHFGDGTRLSIL.